The 18 T cell receptor beta chains in this list originate from one sample, sequenced in a study of T-cell memory formation after mild COVID-19. One entry per CDR3 protein results from TCRdb running MiXCR on the 5' RACE reads. The sample lists about 430,000 distinct CDR3 sequences, 20% to 25% occurring once. The source material was PBMCs or a T cell subset sorted from them (not recorded which). The receptors shown here come from an adult woman who had mild COVID-19 (a few samples of this study predate the infection). Cell type and time point are not known.

CDR3 bases: TGCAGTGCTAGACTGCCGGGAGGGTCCTACGAGCAGTACTTC. As protein: CSARLPGGSYEQYF. The gene calls are TRBV20-1 and TRBJ2-7; 8 bases match TRBD2. CDR1 is DFQATT, CDR2 SNEGSKA, per germline (reference sequence). J was trimmed by 1 base and V by 2 bases; bases with no gene match: 4. The CDR3 runs to 14 residues.

J is TRBJ2-3 and V is TRBV18; no firm D call. The V end was cut by 2 bases, the J end by 3 bases, with 12 bases between. CDR1 KGHSH and CDR2 LQKENI come from the germline V gene. This CDR3 has 15 amino acids. This chain's CDR3 is CASSPGGRETDTQYF. CDR3 coding DNA: TGTGCCAGCTCACCAGGTGGCCGCGAGACAGATACGCAGTATTTT.

This clonotype has only one observation. This sequence joins TRBV12-3 or TRBV12-4 and TRBJ1-2; no reliable D call. Trimming removed 6 bases from V and 7 bases from J, with 9 bases in between. This CDR3 has 11 residues. The CDR3 spells CASSLASGYTF. DNA of the CDR3: TGTGCCAGCAGCCTGGCGTCTGGCTACACCTTC.

This clonotype occurred a few times. This chain uses TRBV6-1 with TRBJ2-7; tentatively, D is TRBD1 or TRBD2 (6 bases each). The germline V gene has CDR1 MNHNS and CDR2 SASEGT. Trimming stripped 6 bases from V and 2 bases from J, with 20 bases between. The CDR3 is 16 amino acids. The CDR3 region is CASRWSGGRSPYEQYF. In DNA, the CDR3 is TGTGCCAGCAGGTGGTCCGGGGGCCGCTCCCCCTACGAGCAGTACTTC.

The V and J genes are TRBV27 and TRBJ2-3; 8 nucleotides line up with TRBD2. V lost 2 bases, J lost 2 bases, and 9 bases stayed unmatched. The CDR3 covers 17 residues. The germline V gene encodes CDR1 MNHEY and CDR2 SMNVEV (reference sequence). DNA of the CDR3: TGTGCCAGCAGTTTAACCAGCGGGAGTCTGTTCACAGATACGCAGTATTTT. It is translated as CASSLTSGSLFTDTQYF.

This clonotype was seen only a few times. CDR3 nucleotides: TGTGCCAGCAGTCCCTTAGCGGGGTACACCGGGGAGCTGTTTTTT. Translating it yields CASSPLAGYTGELFF. The chain is built from TRBV12-3 or TRBV12-4 and TRBJ2-2; the match to TRBD2 covers 8 bases. The length of the CDR3 is 15 residues. J gave up 3 bases and V 5 bases, and 5 bases lay outside the gene matches.

This chain connects TRBV4-1 to TRBJ1-4; D uncertain. Germline V gene data show CDR1 as MGHRA and CDR2 as YSYEKL. The CDR3 has 16 amino acids. Trimming removed 3 bases from V and 8 bases from J, with 19 bases in between. The chain's CDR3 is CASSHRLPDASEKLFF. Written as DNA, the CDR3 is TGCGCCAGCAGCCATCGACTACCGGACGCGAGCGAAAAACTGTTTTTT.

The chain links TRBV12-3 or TRBV12-4 to TRBJ1-1; D uncertain. This CDR3 contains 14 residues. V lost 2 bases, J lost 1 base, and 8 bases lay in between. The CDR3 sequence: CASSLIGKNTEAFF. CDR3 in DNA: TGTGCCAGCAGTTTAATCGGAAAGAACACTGAAGCTTTCTTT.

This clonotype has a handful of counts. The genes are TRBV29-1 and TRBJ2-1, with a weak D call TRBD2 (7 bases). With 7 bases removed from V and 4 bases from J, the gap between germline ends came to 14 bases. This CDR3 has 13 residues. Germline loops: CDR1 SQVTM, CDR2 ANQGSEA. CDR3 region: CSGGRRGYNEQFF. The DNA of the CDR3 is TGCAGCGGGGGGCGGCGGGGGTACAATGAGCAGTTCTTC.

V is TRBV6-5 and J is TRBJ1-4, with D uncertain. The CDR3 sequence is 14 residues long. V lost 2 bases to trimming and J lost 5 bases, with 9 bases between them. CDR1 is MNHEY, CDR2 SVGAGI, per germline. Here the CDR3 reads CASSYMSENEKLFF. The CDR3 nucleotides are TGTGCCAGCAGTTACATGTCAGAGAATGAAAAACTGTTTTTT.

The rearrangement joins TRBV5-6 to TRBJ1-6; D might be TRBD1 (5 bases). The V and J ends lost 3 bases and 2 bases respectively, with 15 bases between them. Per the germline V gene, CDR1 is SGHDT and CDR2 is YYEEEE. This CDR3 region has 17 residues. CDR3 sequence (DNA): TGTGCCAGCAGCTCCATGGTGACCAGGGCCTATAATTCACCCCTCCACTTT. Translation: CASSSMVTRAYNSPLHF.

The CDR3 DNA follows: TGCAGTGCTCCCAAGGTCGTGAACACTGAAGCTTTCTTT. It specifies CSAPKVVNTEAFF. The chain couples TRBV20-1 to TRBJ1-1; D ambiguous. CDR3 length equals 13 residues. Germline V gene data show CDR1 as DFQATT and CDR2 as SNEGSKA (reference sequence). Trimming shortened V by 5 bases and J by 0 bases, and 10 bases separated the two germline ends.

The chain uses TRBV3-1 and TRBJ2-4; 7 bases are shared with TRBD1. The CDR3 consists of 14 residues. V was clipped by 1 base and J by 8 bases; unmatched bases: 5. CDR1 and CDR2 from the germline V gene are LGHDT and YNNKEL (reference sequence). The chain's CDR3 is CASSQALQGHIQYF. The CDR3 nucleotides read TGTGCCAGCAGCCAAGCTCTACAGGGGCACATTCAGTACTTC.

This clonotype came up many times. The chain uses TRBV19 and TRBJ2-7; TRBD1 aligns across 9 bases. V lost 5 bases, J lost 3 bases, and 11 bases stayed unmatched. Germline V gives CDR1 LNHDA, CDR2 SQIVND (reference sequence). The CDR3 sequence is 16 residues long. CDR3 DNA: TGTGCCAGTAGTCCCTACCCCGGGACAGGGTTCTACGAGCAGTACTTC. The encoded protein is CASSPYPGTGFYEQYF.

V gene TRBV24-1 combines with J gene TRBJ2-2, with D unresolved. CDR3 length: 14 amino acids. The V and J ends lost 7 bases and 1 base respectively, with 9 bases between them. From germline, CDR1 is KGHDR and CDR2 SFDVKD. In DNA, the CDR3 is TGTGCCACCAGACCCACTAAGAACACCGGGGAGCTGTTTTTT. Amino acid sequence: CATRPTKNTGELFF.

The V and J genes are TRBV24-1 and TRBJ2-5; D is possibly TRBD1 or TRBD2 (5 bases each). This CDR3 has 14 residues. In germline, CDR1 is KGHDR, CDR2 SFDVKD. Trimming removed 3 bases from V and 3 bases from J, with 10 bases in between. DNA of the CDR3: TGTGCCACCAGTGATCTGGGACCTAAAGAGACCCAGTACTTC. Protein sequence: CATSDLGPKETQYF.

This clonotype was recorded a few times. The gene calls are TRBV20-1 and TRBJ2-7; D could derive from TRBD1 or TRBD2 (5 bases each). Trimming pared 1 base from V and 0 bases from J, leaving 13 bases between. The CDR3 has 15 amino acids. Germline V gene lookup returns CDR1 DFQATT and CDR2 SNEGSKA (reference sequence). CDR3: CSARVGDPSSYEQYF. The CDR3 region has the DNA TGCAGTGCTAGAGTGGGGGACCCCAGCTCCTACGAGCAGTACTTC.

This clonotype was seen a few times. V usage is TRBV5-6 and J usage is TRBJ2-7, with TRBD2 matching over 12 bases. Trimming removed 4 bases from V and 2 bases from J; junction bases left unmatched: 4. Germline-derived CDR1 and CDR2 are SGHDT and YYEEEE. The CDR3 is 15 residues long. The CDR3 loop is CASSIPSGGAYEQYF. CDR3 nucleotide sequence: TGTGCCAGCAGCATTCCTAGCGGGGGGGCCTACGAGCAGTACTTC.